This TCR beta chain was captured in a study of cytomegalovirus exposure and HLA in healthy donors. Trimming cost V 2 bases and J 8 bases, with 16 bases left between them. The V gene's germline CDR1 is MNHNS and CDR2 SASEGT. The CDR3 has 15 amino acids. The PCR had 60 Vbeta and 13 Jbeta primers. Some clones are missing from TCRdb's copy, which holds only in-frame ones; the method was immunoSEQ multiplex PCR. The top ten hold 0.45% to 0.6% of the sample, which has about 140,000 clones, around 90% seen once. Whole-study findings and limits: In a later analysis, HLA-associated TCR beta chains were more clonally expanded than equally common others. Some V segments could not be told apart, so they were left out, TRBV6-2 and TRBV6-3 among them. A later analysis reported that several of the most significant clusters appeared to be linked to common viral pathogens, among them Epstein-Barr virus.

This clone was detected once. Its specificity is unknown. Sample: PBMCs. The clonotype was recovered from a woman in her thirties or forties in good health and CMV-seronegative. The chain joins TRBV6-1 to TRBJ2-1; D is perhaps TRBD2 (6 bases). For the CDR3, the DNA is TGTGCCAGCAGTGAACCGCGCGGGATAACCGATGAGCAGTTCTTC. Its translation is CASSEPRGITDEQFF.